The 10 T cell receptor beta chains below all came from one sample that was sequenced in a study of blood T cell repertoires in COVID-19. Method: immunoSEQ multiplex PCR; TCRdb's copy keeps in-frame clones and lacks some. The table shows 300,000 or so clones, with over 70% occurring only once. The sample taken for sequencing was peripheral blood. All receptors come from a woman in her forties or fifties with acute or convalescent COVID-19.

This chain joins TRBV9 and TRBJ1-5; D remains ambiguous. This CDR3 is built from 15 residues. V gave up 0 bases and J gave up 0 bases, with 7 bases separating them. The germline V gene encodes CDR1 SGDLS and CDR2 YYNGEE. The CDR3 reads CASSVGGNSNQPQHF. CDR3 DNA sequence: TGTGCCAGCAGCGTAGGAGGGAATAGCAATCAGCCCCAGCATTTT.

The rearrangement uses TRBV7-2 and TRBJ1-3, with 7 bases fitting TRBD1. The V segment lost 5 bases and the J segment 4 bases; nucleotides outside the gene matches: 8. Germline V gives CDR1 SGHTA, CDR2 FQGNSA. The CDR3 totals 15 residues. This chain's CDR3 is CASSLTGRNGNTIYF. CDR3 DNA: TGTGCCAGCAGCCTGACAGGGAGAAACGGAAACACCATATATTTT.

The rearrangement uses TRBV6-6 and TRBJ1-1; 12 bases agree with TRBD1. The CDR3 has 15 residues. After removal of 1 base from V and 7 bases from J, the junction contained 4 bases not matched to a gene. Germline V gene lookup returns CDR1 MNHNY and CDR2 SVGAGI (reference sequence). The CDR3 sequence: CASSYLGQGANEAFF. The CDR3 DNA reads as TGTGCCAGCAGTTACTTGGGACAGGGGGCGAATGAAGCTTTCTTT.

Of note for this clone: A read error may produce the germline difference seen at one junction end. J is TRBJ1-1 and V is TRBV5-8; D not resolved. This CDR3 region has 12 residues. Germline-derived CDR1 and CDR2 are SGHTS and YDEGEE. In DNA, the CDR3 is TGTGCCAGCAGCTTGGTTGAGACTACCAGCGCCTTT. Translation gives CASSLVETTSAF.

This clone was seen once. The rearrangement joins TRBV11-1 to TRBJ2-5, with 7 bases aligning to TRBD2. After removal of 6 bases from V and 2 bases from J, the junction contained 9 bases not matched to a gene. Germline-derived CDR1 and CDR2 are SGHAT and FQDESV (reference sequence). The CDR3 totals 15 residues. This CDR3 reads CASSHSGLAQETQYF. The CDR3 region has the DNA TGTGCCAGCAGTCATAGCGGGCTAGCTCAAGAGACCCAGTACTTC.

The chain has TRBV5-4 and TRBJ2-7; D uncertain. From germline, CDR1 is SGHNT and CDR2 YYREEE (reference sequence). The length of the CDR3 is 14 residues. V lost 0 bases and J lost 4, with 11 bases in between. CDR3 residues: CASSLGMSGYEQYF. The CDR3 DNA reads TGTGCCAGCAGCTTGGGAATGTCCGGGTACGAGCAGTACTTC.

For this clone: It is likely a read error, because the conserved phenylalanine at the end of the CDR3 is missing. The limits of the CDR3 on the DNA are not certain, so only TCRdb's listed CDR3 is given. The rearrangement joins TRBV2 to TRBJ2-3; TRBD2 is the table's D call and was not checked against the DNA. The CDR3 is made up of 18 amino acids, end residues included. The germline V gene has CDR1 SNHLY and CDR2 FYNNEI. The CDR3 sequence is CASSSDSSLGTSGGLLFS.

V gene TRBV5-4 combines with J gene TRBJ2-7; 8 positions match TRBD1. This CDR3 contains 13 residues. Germline assignment: CDR1 SGHNT and CDR2 YYREEE (reference sequence). Trimming cost V 4 bases and J 6 bases; bases outside gene matches: 6. The CDR3 spells CASSRDRGGEQYF. The CDR3 DNA sequence: TGTGCCAGCAGCCGAGACAGGGGCGGCGAGCAGTACTTC. The entire variable domain, with the rest obtained from reference TRBV5-4 and TRBJ2-7, is as follows: ETGVTQSPTHLIKTRGQQVTLRCSSQSGHNTVSWYQQALGQGPQFIFQYYREEENGRGNFPPRFSGLQFPNYSSELNVNALELDDSALYLCASSRDRGGEQYFGPGTRLTVT.

The chain recombines TRBV2 with TRBJ2-5; D is possibly TRBD2 (5 bases). This CDR3 is 16 amino acids long. Germline V gene data show CDR1 as SNHLY and CDR2 as FYNNEI. V lost 5 bases, J lost 2 bases, and 18 bases lay in between. This chain's CDR3 is CASSTTPSGGQETQYF. Here the CDR3 DNA reads TGTGCCAGCAGTACTACGCCGAGCGGTGGACAAGAGACCCAGTACTTC.

The chain recombines TRBV2 with TRBJ1-2; D is undetermined. The germline V gene encodes CDR1 SNHLY and CDR2 FYNNEI. CDR3 length equals 13 residues. V lost 2 bases and J 6 bases, leaving 10 bases between the germline ends. For the CDR3, the DNA is TGTGCCAGCAGTGAACAAACAGAGAATGGCTACACCTTC. Its translation is CASSEQTENGYTF. The full variable domain, with the rest looked up from reference TRBV2 and TRBJ1-2, is EPEVTQTPSHQVTQMGQEVILRCVPISNHLYFYWYRQILGQKVEFLVSFYNNEISEKSEIFDDQFSVERPDGSNFTLKIRSTKLEDSAMYFCASSEQTENGYTFGSGTRLTVV.